The 6 T cell receptor beta chains given below trace back to one sample, sequenced in a study of shared clonotypes between healthy human individuals. The protocol was immunoSEQ multiplex PCR, while the TCRdb copy is restricted to in-frame clones and leaves out a portion. The sample lists some 2.3 million clones; roughly 93% were seen once. The specimen sequenced was naive CD4+ T cells from PBMCs. The subset was: CD45RA+ positively selected. Receptors originate from a man aged 18 to 30 in good health. Some clones in this sample may be carry-over from other donors' samples.

The chain couples TRBV18 to TRBJ2-1; the D is unclear. The V gene lost 3 bases and the J gene lost 5 bases, with 11 bases spanning the gap. Germline CDR1 and CDR2: KGHSH and LQKENI. The CDR3 sequence is 14 residues long. CDR3 nucleotides: TGTGCCAGCTCACCGTCATTCCGGGACAATGAGCAGTTCTTC. Amino acids: CASSPSFRDNEQFF.

V usage is TRBV28 and J usage is TRBJ1-2; D perhaps matches TRBD1 (5 bases). The CDR3 runs 17 residues. Trimming pared 5 bases from V and 2 bases from J, leaving 21 bases between. Germline values: CDR1 MDHEN, CDR2 SYDVKM. CDR3 residues: CASSLRDGRSTNYGYTF. CDR3 DNA sequence: TGTGCCAGCAGTCTAAGGGACGGACGGTCCACCAACTATGGCTACACCTTC.

The chain couples TRBV18 to TRBJ1-2, with 7 bases identical to TRBD1. The J segment lost 11 bases and the V segment lost 5 bases, leaving 17 bases of the junction unmatched. CDR1 is KGHSH, CDR2 LQKENI, per germline. The CDR3 extends over 15 amino acids. In nucleotides, the CDR3 is TGTGCCAGCTCAAAACTCGGGACAGACGCTGAAGGGTACACCTTC. This sequence encodes CASSKLGTDAEGYTF.

The J gene is TRBJ2-7, the V gene TRBV2; D is unresolved. In germline, CDR1 is SNHLY, CDR2 FYNNEI. Deletions cut 7 bases from V and 3 bases from J, with 7 bases between. The CDR3 has 11 amino acids. The CDR3 bases are TGTGCCAGCACGGTCCTCTACGAGCAGTACTTC. This codes for CASTVLYEQYF.

A note on this clone: Other DNA sequences from this sample encode an identical CDR3 as well. V usage is TRBV6-5 and J usage is TRBJ1-3; D not certain. Trimming stripped 0 bases from V and 0 bases from J, with 9 bases between. CDR3 length: 16 residues. CDR1 is MNHEY and CDR2 is SVGAGI in the germline V gene. CDR3 nucleotides: TGTGCCAGCAGTTACTCAGGCAGGTCCTCTGGAAACACCATATATTTT. Amino acids: CASSYSGRSSGNTIYF.

This CDR3 reads CASSLDWAGELFF. The CDR3 DNA follows: TGTGCCAGCAGCTTAGATTGGGCCGGGGAGCTGTTTTTT. The rearrangement joins TRBV7-9 to TRBJ2-2, with D unclear. V lost 1 base, J lost 6 bases, and 6 bases lay in between. The CDR3 has 13 amino acids. Germline CDR1 is SEHNR and CDR2 is FQNEAQ (reference sequence).